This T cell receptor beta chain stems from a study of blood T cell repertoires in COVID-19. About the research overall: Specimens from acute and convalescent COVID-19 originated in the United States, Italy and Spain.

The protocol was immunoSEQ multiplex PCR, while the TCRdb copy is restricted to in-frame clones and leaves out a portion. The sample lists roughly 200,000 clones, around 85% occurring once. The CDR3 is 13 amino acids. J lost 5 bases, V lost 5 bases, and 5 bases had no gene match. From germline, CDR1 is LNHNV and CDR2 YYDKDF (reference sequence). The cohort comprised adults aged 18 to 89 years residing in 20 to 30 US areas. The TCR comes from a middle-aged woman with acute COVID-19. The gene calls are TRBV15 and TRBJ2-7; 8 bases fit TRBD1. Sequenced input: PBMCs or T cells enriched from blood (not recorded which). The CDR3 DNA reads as TGTGCCACCAGCCACGACAGGGGTAACGAGCAGTACTTC. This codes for CATSHDRGNEQYF.